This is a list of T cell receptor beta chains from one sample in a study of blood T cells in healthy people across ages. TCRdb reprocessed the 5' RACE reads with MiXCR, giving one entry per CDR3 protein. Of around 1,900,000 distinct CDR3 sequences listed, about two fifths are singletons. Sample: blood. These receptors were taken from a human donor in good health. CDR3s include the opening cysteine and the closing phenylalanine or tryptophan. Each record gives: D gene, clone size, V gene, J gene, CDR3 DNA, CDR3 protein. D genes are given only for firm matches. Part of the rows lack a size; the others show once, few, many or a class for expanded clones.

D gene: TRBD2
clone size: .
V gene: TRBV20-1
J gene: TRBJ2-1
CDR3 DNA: TGCAGTGCTAGCGCACACCCTAGCGGGGGGGCCAGTGAGCAGTTCTTC
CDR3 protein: CSASAHPSGGASEQFF

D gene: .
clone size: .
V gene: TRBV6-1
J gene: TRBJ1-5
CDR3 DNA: TGTGCCAGCAGTGAAGCGGTCGCAGGTGAAGAGTTCCAGCCCCAGCATTTT
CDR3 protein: CASSEAVAGEEFQPQHF

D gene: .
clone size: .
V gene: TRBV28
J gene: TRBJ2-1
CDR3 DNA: TGTGCCAGCAGTCCGCATTACAGGGAGTCGTGGTGGGGTGAGCAGTTCTTC
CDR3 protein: CASSPHYRESWWGEQFF

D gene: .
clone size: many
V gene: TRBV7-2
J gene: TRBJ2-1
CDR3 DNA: TGTGCCAGCAGCTTCCAGGGTAGCTCCTACAATGAGCAGTTCTTC
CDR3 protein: CASSFQGSSYNEQFF

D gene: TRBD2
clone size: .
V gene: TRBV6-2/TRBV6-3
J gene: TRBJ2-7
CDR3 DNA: TGTGCCAGCAGTGTGGCCTCTAGCGGGCGTGCCTACGAGCAGTACTTC
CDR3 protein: CASSVASSGRAYEQYF

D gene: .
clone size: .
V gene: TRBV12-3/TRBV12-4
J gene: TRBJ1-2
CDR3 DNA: TGTGCCAGCAGCCCGAATTCAGGGGCACCTAATGGCTACACCTTC
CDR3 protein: CASSPNSGAPNGYTF

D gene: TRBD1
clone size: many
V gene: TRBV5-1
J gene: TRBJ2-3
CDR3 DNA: TGCGCCAGCAGCGCGACAGGGTTCGCAGATACGCAGTATTTT
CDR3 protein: CASSATGFADTQYF

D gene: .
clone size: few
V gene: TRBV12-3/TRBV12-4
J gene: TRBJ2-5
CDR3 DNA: TGTGCCAGCACCTCAATTGAAGAGACCCAGTACTTC
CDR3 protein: CASTSIEETQYF

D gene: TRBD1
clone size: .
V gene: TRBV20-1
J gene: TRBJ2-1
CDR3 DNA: TGTTCACAGGGGGCGATTAATGAGCAGTTCTTC
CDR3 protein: CSQGAINEQFF

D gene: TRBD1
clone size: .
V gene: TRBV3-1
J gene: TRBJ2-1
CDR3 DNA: TGTGCCAGCAGCCAGGGACAGTCTGAGCAGTTCTTC
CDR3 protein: CASSQGQSEQFF

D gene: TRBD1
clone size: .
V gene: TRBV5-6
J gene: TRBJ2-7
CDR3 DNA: TGTGCCAGCAGCTCAAGGGCAGGGGGTCTCCGTGTGGCCACCTACGAGCAGTACTTC
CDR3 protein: CASSSRAGGLRVATYEQYF

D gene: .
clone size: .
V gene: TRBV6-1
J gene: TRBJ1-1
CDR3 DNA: TGTGCCGCGGGAAAGACAGGTCTTAAAGGAGGGCTTTTAAGGAACACTGAAACTTTCTTT
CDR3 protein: CAAGKTGLKGGLLRNTETFF

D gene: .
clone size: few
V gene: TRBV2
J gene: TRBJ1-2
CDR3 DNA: TGTGCCAGCAGTGACGAGGGATGGAACTATGGCTACACCTTC
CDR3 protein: CASSDEGWNYGYTF

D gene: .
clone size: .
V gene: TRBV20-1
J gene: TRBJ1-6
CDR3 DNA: TGCAGTGCTAGCCCCCCGGGGGGCAGCAATTCACCCCTCCACTTT
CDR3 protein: CSASPPGGSNSPLHF

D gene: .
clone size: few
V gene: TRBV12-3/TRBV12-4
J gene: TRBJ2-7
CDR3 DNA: TGTGCCAGCAGTTTTACACGTACAGTCAACTACGAGCAGTACTTC
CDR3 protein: CASSFTRTVNYEQYF

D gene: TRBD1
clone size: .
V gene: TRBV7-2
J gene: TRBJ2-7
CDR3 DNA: TGTGCCAGCAGCTGGAGGACAGGCGGACCCTACGAGCAGTACTTC
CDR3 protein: CASSWRTGGPYEQYF

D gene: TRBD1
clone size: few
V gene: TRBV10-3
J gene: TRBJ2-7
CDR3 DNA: TGTGCCATCGGGACAGATAATTACGAGCAGTACTTC
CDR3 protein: CAIGTDNYEQYF

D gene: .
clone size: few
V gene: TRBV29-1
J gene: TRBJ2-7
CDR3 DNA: TGCAGCGCTGCCGCCCATACCTACGAGCAGTACTTC
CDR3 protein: CSAAAHTYEQYF

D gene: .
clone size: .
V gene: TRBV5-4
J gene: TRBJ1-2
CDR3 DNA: TGTGCCAGCAGCCCCCTGGGCAGCGGGAGCTTTTATGGCTACACCTTC
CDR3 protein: CASSPLGSGSFYGYTF

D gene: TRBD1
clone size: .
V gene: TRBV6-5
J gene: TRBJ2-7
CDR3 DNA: TGTGCCAGCAGTAGAGACCAGGGGGCGACGCGCTACGAGCAGTACTTC
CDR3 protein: CASSRDQGATRYEQYF

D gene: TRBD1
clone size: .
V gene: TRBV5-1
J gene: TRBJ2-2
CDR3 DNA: TGTGCCAGCAGCTTTTCACCCCGACAGGGGTCCGGGGAGCTGTTTTTT
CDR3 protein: CASSFSPRQGSGELFF

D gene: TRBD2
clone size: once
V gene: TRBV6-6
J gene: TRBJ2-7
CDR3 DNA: TGTGCCAGCAGTTACGGACTAGGCCAATACAATGAGCAGTACTTC
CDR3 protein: CASSYGLGQYNEQYF

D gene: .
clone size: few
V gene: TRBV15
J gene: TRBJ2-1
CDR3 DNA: TGTGCCACCAGCAGAGTCTCTAGTTACAATGAGCAGTTCTTC
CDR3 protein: CATSRVSSYNEQFF

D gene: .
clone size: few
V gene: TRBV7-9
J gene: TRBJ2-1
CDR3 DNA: TGTGCCAGCGAAGTTCTGCTGGAGGGGGTAGAGAATGAGCAGTTCTTC
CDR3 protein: CASEVLLEGVENEQFF

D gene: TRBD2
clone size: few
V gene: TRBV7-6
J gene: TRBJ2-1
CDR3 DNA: TGTGCCAGCAGCTATAGCGGGGGCACCCTCAGCAATGAGCAGTTCTTC
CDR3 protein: CASSYSGGTLSNEQFF

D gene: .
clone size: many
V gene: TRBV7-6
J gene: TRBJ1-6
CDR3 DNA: TGTGCCAGCAGCTTAGGACCTTCGTATTCACCCCTCCACTTT
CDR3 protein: CASSLGPSYSPLHF

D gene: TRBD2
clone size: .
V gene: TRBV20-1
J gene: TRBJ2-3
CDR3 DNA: TGCAGTCCGCTCGGGGGGACGCAGTATTTT
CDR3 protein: CSPLGGTQYF

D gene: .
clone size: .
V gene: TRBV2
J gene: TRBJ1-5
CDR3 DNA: TGTGCCAGCAGTGAATGTATTGGGGCAGTGGACCAGCCCCAGCATTTT
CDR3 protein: CASSECIGAVDQPQHF

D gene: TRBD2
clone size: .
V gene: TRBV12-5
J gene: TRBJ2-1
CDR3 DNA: TGTGCTAGTGTGTACAGCGGGGGGTACAATGAGCAGTTCTTC
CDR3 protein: CASVYSGGYNEQFF

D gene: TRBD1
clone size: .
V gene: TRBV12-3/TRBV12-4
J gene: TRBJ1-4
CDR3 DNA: TGTGCCAGCAGGCTACAGGGGGCAGAGGAAAAACTGTTTTTT
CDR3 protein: CASRLQGAEEKLFF

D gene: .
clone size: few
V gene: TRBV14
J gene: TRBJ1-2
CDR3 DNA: TGTGCCAGCAGCCAGGGCGCTACTATGTCAGTCATTGGCTACACCTTC
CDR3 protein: CASSQGATMSVIGYTF

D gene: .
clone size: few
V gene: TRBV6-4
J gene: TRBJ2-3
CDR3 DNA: TGTGCCAGCAGTGACTCGGGAGGGGGCACAGATACGCGGTATTTT
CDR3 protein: CASSDSGGGTDTRYF

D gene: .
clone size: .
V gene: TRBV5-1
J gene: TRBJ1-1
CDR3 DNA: TGCGCCAGCAGAATCGACTTGAACACTGAAGCTTTCTTT
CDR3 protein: CASRIDLNTEAFF

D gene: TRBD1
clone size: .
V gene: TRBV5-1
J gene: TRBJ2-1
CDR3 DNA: TGCGCCAGCAGGACAGGGGGAACGACCAATGAGCAGTTCTTC
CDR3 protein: CASRTGGTTNEQFF

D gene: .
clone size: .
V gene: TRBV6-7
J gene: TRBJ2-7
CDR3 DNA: TGTGCCAGCAGTTACACCTTGGTACGATACGAGCAGTACTTC
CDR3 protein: CASSYTLVRYEQYF

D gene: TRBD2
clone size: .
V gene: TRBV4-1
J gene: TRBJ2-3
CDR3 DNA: TGCGCCAGCAGCCATCGGACTAGCGGGAGCGTCACAGATGCGCAGTATTTT
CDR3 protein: CASSHRTSGSVTDAQYF

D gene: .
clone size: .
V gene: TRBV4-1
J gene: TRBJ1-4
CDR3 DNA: TGCGCCAGCAGCCCCCGTGGGGTAGGATCAAAACTGTTTTTT
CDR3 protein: CASSPRGVGSKLFF

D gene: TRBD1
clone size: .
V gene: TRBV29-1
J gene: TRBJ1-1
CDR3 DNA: TGCAGCGTCGACACAGGGGGTTGGACTGAAGCTTTCTTT
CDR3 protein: CSVDTGGWTEAFF

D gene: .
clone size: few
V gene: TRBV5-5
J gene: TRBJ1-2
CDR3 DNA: TGTGCCAGCAGCTGGTCTGTAGGCCTCTATGGCTACACCTTC
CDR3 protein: CASSWSVGLYGYTF

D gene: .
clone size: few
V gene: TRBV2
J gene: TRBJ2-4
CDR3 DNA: TGTGCCAGCAGTGAAGCGCTTCGAGGGGCCGGTCCCCTAGCCAAAAACATTCAGTACTTC
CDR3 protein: CASSEALRGAGPLAKNIQYF

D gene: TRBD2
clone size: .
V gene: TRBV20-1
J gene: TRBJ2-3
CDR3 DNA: TGCAGTGCTCCAGACTCACTAGCGGGCACAGCTACGCAGTATTTT
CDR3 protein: CSAPDSLAGTATQYF

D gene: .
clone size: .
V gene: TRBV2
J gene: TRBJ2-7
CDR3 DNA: TGTGCCAGCAACAGGGACAAGGGTCCCTACGAGCAGTACTTC
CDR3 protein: CASNRDKGPYEQYF

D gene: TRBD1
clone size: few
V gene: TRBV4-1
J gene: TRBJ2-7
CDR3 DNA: TGCGCCAGCAGCCAAAAGTCGGGACAGGGATACGAGCAGTACTTC
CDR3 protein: CASSQKSGQGYEQYF

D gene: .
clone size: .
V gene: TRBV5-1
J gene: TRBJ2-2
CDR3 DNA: TGCGCCAGCAGCCGGTCCCTCTGGGGATCGGATGGGAGCGGGGAGCTGTTTTTT
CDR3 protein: CASSRSLWGSDGSGELFF

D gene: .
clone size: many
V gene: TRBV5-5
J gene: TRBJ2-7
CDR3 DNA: TGTGCCAGCAGCTTAGGGACGGACGAGCAGTACTTC
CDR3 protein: CASSLGTDEQYF

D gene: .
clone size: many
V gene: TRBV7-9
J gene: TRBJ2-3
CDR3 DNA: TGTGCCAGCAGTCTGACTTACACAGATACGCAGTATTTT
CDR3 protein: CASSLTYTDTQYF

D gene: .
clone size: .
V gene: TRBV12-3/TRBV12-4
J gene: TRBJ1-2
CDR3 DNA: TGTGCCAGCAGTTTTGGACAGTCGGGATTAGGCTACACCTTC
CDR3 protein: CASSFGQSGLGYTF

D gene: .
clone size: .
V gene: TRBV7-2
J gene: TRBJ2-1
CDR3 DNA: TGTGCCAGCAGCTCCCCCGGGACCCAACCCAACAATGAGCAGTTCTTC
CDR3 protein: CASSSPGTQPNNEQFF

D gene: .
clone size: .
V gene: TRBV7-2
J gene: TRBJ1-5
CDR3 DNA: TGTGCCAGCAGCTTATATGGATCCCAGCATTTT
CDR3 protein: CASSLYGSQHF

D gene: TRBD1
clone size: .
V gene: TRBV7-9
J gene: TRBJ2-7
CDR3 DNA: TGTGCCAGCAGCCCACAGGGGGCCTTAGGGGAGCAGTACTTC
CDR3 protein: CASSPQGALGEQYF

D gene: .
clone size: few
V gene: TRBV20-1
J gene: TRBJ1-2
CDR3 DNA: TGCAGTGCTACTACCGGGGCTGGCTACACCTTC
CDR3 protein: CSATTGAGYTF

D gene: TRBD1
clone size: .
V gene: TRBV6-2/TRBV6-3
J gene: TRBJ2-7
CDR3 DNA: TGTGCCAGCACCCAGGGGGACAGGGTAAACAATGAGCAGTACTTC
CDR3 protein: CASTQGDRVNNEQYF

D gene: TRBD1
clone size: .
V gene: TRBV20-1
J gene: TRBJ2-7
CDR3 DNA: TGCAGTGCTAGAGTTGAGACAGGGGGCCCCGAGCAGTACTTC
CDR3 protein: CSARVETGGPEQYF

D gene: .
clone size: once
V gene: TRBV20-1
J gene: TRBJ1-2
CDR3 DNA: TGCAGTGTGTGGACGGGGGGCTCTCATGGCTACACCTTC
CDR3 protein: CSVWTGGSHGYTF

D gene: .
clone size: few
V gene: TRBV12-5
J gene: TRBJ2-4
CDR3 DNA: TGTGCTAGTGGACCTCTTTACGTGCAGTACTTC
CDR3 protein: CASGPLYVQYF